What follows are 3 T cell receptor beta chains derived from one specimen sequenced in a study of regulatory T cells in long-lasting Graves disease. For TCR beta, libraries came from iRepertoire HTBI primers and Arm-PCR of CDR3 regions. TCRdb ran MiXCR on the multiplex PCR reads and lists one entry per CDR3 protein. The data show about 520,000 distinct CDR3 sequences, approximately 12% seen once. Regarding time point: newly diagnosed GD, antithyroid drugs for less than 3 months. RNA from PBMCs was the source of the TCR library. In addition, the sample was reused for a study of T cells in Graves' hyperthyroidism and ophthalmopathy.

Sequencing was performed on peripheral blood mononuclear cells (PBMCs), taken at new diagnosis, from a patient treated with antithyroid drugs. These receptor sequences come from a woman aged 25-40 years with Graves disease.

This clonotype was counted ten times or more. The chain combines TRBV13 with TRBJ1-4; a possible D gene is TRBD1 (5 bases). The germline gives CDR1 PRHDT, CDR2 FYEKMQ (reference sequence). The CDR3 totals 13 residues. V was shortened by 6 bases and J by 8 bases, with 13 bases between the two germline ends. The CDR3 is CASSPPGDEKLFF. The CDR3 region has the DNA TGTGCCAGCAGTCCTCCGGGGGACGAAAAACTGTTTTTT.

The chain links TRBV7-2 to TRBJ2-2; TRBD1 aligns across 8 bases. V lost 4 bases and J lost 4; bases outside the gene matches: 2. CDR3 length: 14 amino acids. Looked up from germline, CDR1 is SGHTA and CDR2 is FQGNSA. CDR3 coding DNA: TGTGCCAGCAGCTCGGACAGGGTCACCGGGGAGCTGTTTTTT. Encoded protein: CASSSDRVTGELFF.

V is TRBV14 and J is TRBJ2-7, with 9 bases lining up with TRBD1. This CDR3 contains 15 residues. V lost 2 bases, J lost 4 bases, and 6 bases stayed unmatched. CDR1 and CDR2 from the germline V gene are SGHDN and FVKESK. Written as DNA, the CDR3 is TGTGCCAGCAGCCAACGGGGGACAGGGTTTTACGAGCAGTACTTC. Translated, it gives CASSQRGTGFYEQYF.